This TCR beta chain was identified during a study of blood T cell repertoires in COVID-19. In the study overall: COVID-19 samples, acute and convalescent, were from the United States, Italy and Spain. T cells, B-cell-depleted T cells, or PBMCs supplied cDNA or gDNA.

Original processing notes: For nucleated cells, counts were estimated from reference gene primer amplification. Libraries were prepared by immunoSEQ multiplex PCR; TCRdb keeps only in-frame clonotypes and omits some of them. The V and J calls and the clone size are those of that table, but D and trimming were determined from the DNA. This repertoire shows under 200,000 clones, roughly 90% found once; its top ten account for 4%. The CDR3 has 13 residues. Germline V CDR1 and CDR2: MDHEN, SYDVKM. Trimming shortened V by 5 bases and J by 10 bases, and 14 bases separated the two germline ends. The source material was peripheral blood. The chain couples TRBV28 to TRBJ2-2; no definite D call. The source of this sequence is a woman in her sixties or seventies with acute or convalescent COVID-19. In DNA form, the CDR3 reads TGTGCCAGCAGTCTACAGCCCCTGGCGGAGCTGTTTTTT. Protein: CASSLQPLAELFF. The full variable domain, its missing parts supplied by reference TRBV28 and TRBJ2-2, is DVKVTQSSRYLVKRTGEKVFLECVQDMDHENMFWYRQDPGLGLRLIYFSYDVKMKEKGDIPEGYSVSREKKERFSLILESASTNQTSMYLCASSLQPLAELFFGEGSRLTVL.